This T cell receptor beta chain was found in a study of blood T cell repertoires in COVID-19. This clone was seen a single time. Per the germline V gene, CDR1 is MNHEY and CDR2 is SVGAGI. The CDR3 sequence is 13 residues long. V dropped 10 bases and J dropped 4; count of bases not matched to a gene: 4. Sequencing was performed with immunoSEQ multiplex PCR; in TCRdb, only in-frame clones are kept and a portion is missing. The sample shows roughly 35,000 clones, 85% of them seen only once. The source is a human donor with acute or convalescent COVID-19. The donor label of this sample is uncertain. Material: peripheral blood. The gene calls are TRBV6-5 and TRBJ2-2, with 9 nucleotides matching TRBD1. Here the CDR3 reads CATGQGLTGELFF. CDR3 nucleotide sequence: TGTGCCACGGGACAGGGACTCACCGGGGAGCTGTTTTTT.